A single sample is the source of the 21 T cell receptor beta chains below, sequenced in a study of T-cell reconstitution after alpha-beta-depleted transplantation in children (dated by TCRdb to the mid-2010s). Receptor amplification or capture employed PCR. TCRdb names Illumina HiSeq 2500 as the instrument used. Molecular barcoding was employed in the preparation of TCR libraries, with unique molecular identifiers being used to normalize TCRbeta repertoire quantification. TCRdb trimmed public reads at Q25 via fastp, called clones via MiXCR and kept in-frame beta chains. Rows with one shared CDR3 protein collapse into an entry with the most common genes and DNA. Present in this sample are nearly 9,500 distinct CDR3 sequences, approximately 14% of which were seen just once. About 53% of the sample belongs to the ten largest clones. This specimen's time point label, interpreted: day 60 (about 2 months) after transplantation. Sample treatment or condition, as interpreted from the label and publication: allogeneic hematopoietic cell transplantation with graft depleted of TCRalphabeta T cells and CD19 B cells.

Sequenced here: PBMCs, mostly from graft donor cells, sampled 60 days after TCRalphabeta/CD19-depleted stem cell transplant. These receptors were obtained from a male patient younger than 18 who had a stem cell transplant for acute lymphoblastic leukemia, so the T cells may come from the graft donor.

At least ten counts were recorded for this clonotype. This chain connects TRBV4-1 to TRBJ2-3, with a possible D match to TRBD2 (6 bases). Germline V CDR1 and CDR2: MGHRA, YSYEKL. V lost 0 bases and J 6 bases, leaving 10 bases between the germline ends. The CDR3 extends over 14 amino acids. The CDR3 reads CASSQERGMDTQYF. For the CDR3, the DNA is TGCGCCAGCAGCCAAGAGCGGGGTATGGATACGCAGTATTTT.

Within the sample, this clonotype is medium-sized. The rearrangement links TRBV7-2 to TRBJ2-1; TRBD2 matches 13 bases. There are 15 residues in the CDR3. Germline CDR1 and CDR2: SGHTA and FQGNSA. V lost 4 bases to trimming and J lost 4 bases; unmatched junction nucleotides: 1. CDR3: CASSSTSGGYNEQFF. The CDR3, as DNA: TGTGCCAGCAGCTCGACTAGCGGGGGGTACAATGAGCAGTTCTTC. The variable domain in full, completed from reference TRBV7-2 and TRBJ2-1, reads GAGVSQSPSNKVTEKGKDVELRCDPISGHTALYWYRQSLGQGLEFLIYFQGNSAPDKSGLPSDRFSAERTGGSVSTLTIQRTQQEDSAVYLCASSSTSGGYNEQFFGPGTRLTVL.

This clonotype was detected ten times or more. V is TRBV19 and J is TRBJ2-3; 9 bases are shared with TRBD1. The V and J ends lost 6 bases and 0 bases, in that order; junction bases with no gene match: 4. The germline gives CDR1 LNHDA, CDR2 SQIVND (reference sequence). This CDR3 has 15 residues. This CDR3 is CASSHRGLSTDTQYF. The CDR3 DNA reads TGTGCCAGTAGCCACAGGGGGCTTAGCACAGATACGCAGTATTTT.

This clonotype is medium-sized. The genes are TRBV18 and TRBJ2-1; 7 bases line up with TRBD1. The CDR3 extends over 15 amino acids. Trimming at V came to 4 bases and at J to 4 bases, leaving 7 bases not matched to a gene. Germline CDR1 is KGHSH and CDR2 is LQKENI. Written as DNA, the CDR3 is TGTGCCAGCTCACAACGACAGGGATGGTACAATGAGCAGTTCTTC. Protein product: CASSQRQGWYNEQFF.

This clonotype has ten or more counts. The chain links TRBV20-1 to TRBJ2-7, with 7 bases that match TRBD2. Unmatched junction bases numbered 18, after V lost 4 bases and J lost 6 bases. Looked up from germline, CDR1 is DFQATT and CDR2 is SNEGSKA (reference sequence). This CDR3 has 16 residues. The chain's CDR3 is CSANFLLADGPLEQYF. The CDR3, as DNA: TGCAGTGCTAACTTCCTTCTAGCGGACGGACCTCTCGAGCAGTACTTC.

The sample holds many counts of this clonotype. V is TRBV5-5 and J is TRBJ2-1, with a tentative D call TRBD2 (5 bases). The CDR3 covers 16 residues. V was trimmed by 2 bases and J by 7 bases, leaving 19 bases between them. CDR1 and CDR2 from the germline V gene are SGHKS and YYEKEE (reference sequence). The CDR3 DNA follows: TGTGCCAGCAGCTTATCCCTAGCCAGAGCAGGTAATGAGCAGTTCTTC. It translates to CASSLSLARAGNEQFF.

This clonotype has at least ten counts. This chain links TRBV5-1 with TRBJ1-5; 10 positions match TRBD1. This CDR3 has 15 residues. Germline CDR1 and CDR2: SGHRS and YFSETQ. After removal of 5 bases from V and 4 bases from J, the junction contained 6 bases not matched to a gene. The CDR3 is CASSTGTGENQPQHF. DNA of the CDR3: TGCGCCAGCAGTACTGGGACAGGGGAAAATCAGCCCCAGCATTTT.

The table lists this clonotype with many counts. The junction departs from germline at one end; a sequencing error may be responsible. The chain couples TRBV6-1 to TRBJ1-2, with D uncertain. Germline V lookup: CDR1 MNHNS, CDR2 SASEGT. CDR3 length equals 16 residues. CDR3 nucleotide sequence: TGTGCCAGTAGTGTAGTGTCGGCGGAGCCTGAGGATGGCTACACCTTC. Amino acid sequence: CASSVVSAEPEDGYTF.

This clonotype was recorded many times. The chain is built from TRBV27 and TRBJ2-3; 9 nucleotides line up with TRBD2. V lost 2 bases and J lost 4; bases outside the gene matches: 1. This CDR3 has 14 amino acids. Looked up from germline, CDR1 is MNHEY and CDR2 is SMNVEV (reference sequence). The CDR3 DNA is TGTGCCAGCAGTTTAGCGGGGGGGCCAGATACGCAGTATTTT. It codes for CASSLAGGPDTQYF.

The rearrangement joins TRBV4-1 to TRBJ1-2, with 8 bases fitting TRBD1. The CDR3 extends over 16 amino acids. Per the germline V gene, CDR1 is MGHRA and CDR2 is YSYEKL. The trim removed 1 base at V and 4 bases at J, leaving 8 bases unmatched. CDR3 nucleotides: TGCGCCAGCAGCCAAGCCCTGACAGGGGCCCTCTATGGCTACACCTTC. The encoded protein is CASSQALTGALYGYTF.

V gene TRBV29-1 combines with J gene TRBJ2-2; no firm D call. V was shortened by 5 bases and J by 4 bases, with 11 bases between the two germline ends. Germline lookup yields CDR1 SQVTM and CDR2 ANQGSEA. The CDR3 has 13 amino acids. CDR3 DNA sequence: TGCAGCGTTCCTTTCCGCGGCACCGGGGAGCTGTTTTTT. It specifies CSVPFRGTGELFF.

The table lists this clonotype with many counts. This chain links TRBV20-1 with TRBJ1-5, with D tentatively TRBD1 (6 bases). The CDR3 runs 14 residues. V was shortened by 6 bases and J by 5 bases, with 17 bases between the two germline ends. The germline V gene encodes CDR1 DFQATT and CDR2 SNEGSKA (reference sequence). This CDR3 reads CSASKSGGYQPQHF. As DNA, the CDR3 is TGCAGTGCGAGCAAGTCCGGGGGCTATCAGCCCCAGCATTTT.

This clonotype was detected many times. The V and J genes are TRBV25-1 and TRBJ1-1; D ambiguous. V dropped 4 bases and J dropped 1 base, with 13 bases sitting between them. The CDR3 is 15 amino acids. Looked up from germline, CDR1 is MGHDK and CDR2 is SYGVNS. The CDR3 protein is CASSAPRKGNTEAFF. The DNA of the CDR3 is TGTGCCAGCAGTGCCCCGAGGAAAGGGAACACTGAAGCTTTCTTT.

The rearrangement joins TRBV2 to TRBJ2-4; 11 nucleotides agree with TRBD2. Germline values: CDR1 SNHLY, CDR2 FYNNEI. The CDR3 is made up of 15 amino acids. J gave up 0 bases and V 10 bases, and 5 bases lay outside the gene matches. The CDR3 here is CATLSGGAAKNIQYF. The CDR3 nucleotides read TGTGCCACCCTTAGCGGGGGGGCAGCCAAAAACATTCAGTACTTC.

This clonotype was detected many times. The chain combines TRBV4-3 with TRBJ2-1; D gene uncertain. Trimming cost V 1 base and J 10 bases, with 11 bases left between them. Germline CDR1 is LGHNA and CDR2 is YSLEER. The CDR3 is made up of 13 amino acids. The CDR3 nucleotides read TGCGCCAGCAGCCAAGGTAGCAAGATGGAGCAGTTCTTC. It translates to CASSQGSKMEQFF.

This clonotype was detected many times. The chain links TRBV5-1 to TRBJ2-1, with D unresolved. Trimming removed 7 bases at V and 5 bases at J, with 16 bases between. The CDR3 is made up of 14 amino acids. In germline, CDR1 is SGHRS, CDR2 YFSETQ. CDR3 sequence reads: CASGMDSSNNEQFF. In DNA form, the CDR3 reads TGCGCCAGCGGCATGGATTCATCAAACAATGAGCAGTTCTTC. The full variable domain, rest sourced from reference TRBV5-1 and TRBJ2-1, is KAGVTQTPRYLIKTRGQQVTLSCSPISGHRSVSWYQQTPGQGLQFLFEYFSETQRNKGNFPGRFSGRQFSNSRSEMNVSTLELGDSALYLCASGMDSSNNEQFFGPGTRLTVL.

This clonotype was counted ten times or more. The CDR3 sequence is CASSYGGREGNEQFF. For the CDR3, the DNA is TGTGCCAGCAGTTACGGCGGGAGGGAGGGCAATGAGCAGTTCTTC. The rearrangement uses TRBV6-5 and TRBJ2-1; 9 bases agree with TRBD2. V shed 2 bases and J 6 bases; nucleotides not matched to a gene: 5. Germline-derived CDR1 and CDR2 are MNHEY and SVGAGI. This CDR3 spans 15 amino acids.

As concerns this clonotype: The junction does not match germline at one end; this may be a read error. V gene TRBV7-9 combines with J gene TRBJ1-2, with a possible D match to TRBD1 (5 bases). Germline loops: CDR1 SEHNR, CDR2 FQNEAQ (reference sequence). This CDR3 contains 14 residues. The CDR3: CASSLVSGWYGYPF. DNA for the CDR3: TGTGCCAGCAGCTTAGTCTCAGGGTGGTACGGCTACCCCTTC.

This chain links TRBV29-1 with TRBJ2-1, with TRBD1 as a possible D gene (5 bases). The CDR3 has 16 residues. V was pared by 6 bases and J by 0 bases, with 18 bases between. The germline CDR1 and CDR2 sequences are SQVTM and ANQGSEA. The CDR3 coding sequence is TGCAGCGTAACCGCCTTGACAGAGGCCTCCTACAATGAGCAGTTCTTC. This gives the protein CSVTALTEASYNEQFF.

This clonotype was recorded many times. The chain uses TRBV5-1 and TRBJ2-1, with TRBD2 identical over 9 bases. Germline V gene data show CDR1 as SGHRS and CDR2 as YFSETQ. The length of the CDR3 is 15 residues. J was trimmed by 0 bases and V by 4 bases; bases with no gene match: 2. CDR3 amino acids: CASSATSGSYNEQFF. CDR3 in DNA: TGCGCCAGCAGCGCGACTAGCGGCTCCTACAATGAGCAGTTCTTC.

This clonotype was found many times. The V call is TRBV7-9, the J call TRBJ1-3; D not resolved. Trimming took off 4 bases at V and 0 bases at J, with 10 bases between the two ends. Per germline, CDR1 SEHNR and CDR2 FQNEAQ (reference sequence). This CDR3 comprises 15 residues. CDR3 sequence (DNA): TGTGCCAGCAGCTCGGACGGGGACTCTGGAAACACCATATATTTT. It codes for CASSSDGDSGNTIYF.